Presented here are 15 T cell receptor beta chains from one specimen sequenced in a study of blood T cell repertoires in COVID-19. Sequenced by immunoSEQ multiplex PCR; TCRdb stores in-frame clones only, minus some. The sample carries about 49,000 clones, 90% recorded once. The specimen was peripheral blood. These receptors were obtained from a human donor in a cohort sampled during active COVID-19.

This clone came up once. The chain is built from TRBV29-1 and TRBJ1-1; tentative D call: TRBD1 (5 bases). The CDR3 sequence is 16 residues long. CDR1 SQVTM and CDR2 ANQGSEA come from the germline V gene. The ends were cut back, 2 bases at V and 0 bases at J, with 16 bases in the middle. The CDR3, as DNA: TGCAGCGTTGAAATTGTGGGACTGACTCTGAACACTGAAGCTTTCTTT. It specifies CSVEIVGLTLNTEAFF.

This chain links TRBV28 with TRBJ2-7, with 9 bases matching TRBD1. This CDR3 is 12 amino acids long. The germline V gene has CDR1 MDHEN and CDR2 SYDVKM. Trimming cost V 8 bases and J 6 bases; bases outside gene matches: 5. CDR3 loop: CASGGTGLEQYF. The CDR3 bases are TGTGCCAGCGGGGGGACAGGGCTCGAGCAGTACTTC.

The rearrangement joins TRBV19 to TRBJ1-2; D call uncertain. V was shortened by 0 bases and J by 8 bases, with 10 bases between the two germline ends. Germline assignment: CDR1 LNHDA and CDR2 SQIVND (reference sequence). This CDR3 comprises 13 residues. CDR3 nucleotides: TGTGCCAGTAGTATAGATGGGCGGGGAGGCTACACCTTC. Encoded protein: CASSIDGRGGYTF.

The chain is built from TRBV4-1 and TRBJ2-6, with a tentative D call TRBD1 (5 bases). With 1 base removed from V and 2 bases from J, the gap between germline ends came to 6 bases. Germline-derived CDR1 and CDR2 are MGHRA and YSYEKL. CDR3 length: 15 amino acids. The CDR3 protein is CASSQGRAGANVLTF. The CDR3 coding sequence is TGCGCCAGCAGCCAAGGCAGGGCTGGGGCCAACGTCCTGACTTTC.

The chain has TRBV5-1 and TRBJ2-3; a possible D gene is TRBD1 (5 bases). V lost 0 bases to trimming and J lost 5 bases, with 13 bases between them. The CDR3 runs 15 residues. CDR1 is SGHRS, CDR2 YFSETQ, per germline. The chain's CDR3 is CASSLGGRVGDTQYF. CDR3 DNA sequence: TGCGCCAGCAGCTTGGGCGGCAGGGTAGGAGATACGCAGTATTTT.

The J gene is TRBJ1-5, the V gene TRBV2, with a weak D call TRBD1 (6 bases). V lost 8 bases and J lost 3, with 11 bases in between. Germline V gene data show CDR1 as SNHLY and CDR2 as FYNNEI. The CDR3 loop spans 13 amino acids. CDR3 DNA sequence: TGTGCCAGCTCAGGACAGTACAATCAGCCCCAGCATTTT. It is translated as CASSGQYNQPQHF.

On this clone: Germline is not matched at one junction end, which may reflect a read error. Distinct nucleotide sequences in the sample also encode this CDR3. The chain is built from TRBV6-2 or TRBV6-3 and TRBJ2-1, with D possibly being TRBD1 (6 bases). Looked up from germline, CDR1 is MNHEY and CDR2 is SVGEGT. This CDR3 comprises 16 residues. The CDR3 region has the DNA TGTGCCAGCAGTTACTCGATCACAGGGACATACAATGAGCAATTCTTC. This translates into CASSYSITGTYNEQFF.

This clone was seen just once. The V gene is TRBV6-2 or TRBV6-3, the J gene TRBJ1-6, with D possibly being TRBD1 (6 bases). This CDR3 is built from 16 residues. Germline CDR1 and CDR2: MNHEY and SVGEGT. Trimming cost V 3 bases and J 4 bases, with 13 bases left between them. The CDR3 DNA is TGTGCCAGCAGTTATTACGGGCAGGGGTATAATTCACCCCTCCACTTT. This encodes CASSYYGQGYNSPLHF.

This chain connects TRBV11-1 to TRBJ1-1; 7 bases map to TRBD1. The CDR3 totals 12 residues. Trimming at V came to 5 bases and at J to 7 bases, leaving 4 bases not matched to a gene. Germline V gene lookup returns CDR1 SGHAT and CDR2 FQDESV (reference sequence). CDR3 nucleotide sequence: TGTGCCAGCAGCCCGACAGGGTATGAAGCTTTCTTT. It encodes CASSPTGYEAFF.

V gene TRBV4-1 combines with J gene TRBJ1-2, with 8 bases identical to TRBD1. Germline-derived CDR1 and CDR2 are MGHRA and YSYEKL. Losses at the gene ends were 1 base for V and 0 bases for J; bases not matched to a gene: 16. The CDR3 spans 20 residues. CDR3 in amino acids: CASSQGRPRDRQTPNYGYTF. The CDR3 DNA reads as TGCGCCAGCAGCCAAGGACGTCCAAGGGACAGGCAGACTCCTAACTATGGCTACACCTTC.

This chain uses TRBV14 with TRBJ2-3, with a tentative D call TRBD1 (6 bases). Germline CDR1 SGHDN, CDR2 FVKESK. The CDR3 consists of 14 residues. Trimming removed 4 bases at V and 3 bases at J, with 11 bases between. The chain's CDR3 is CASSPLGATDTQYF. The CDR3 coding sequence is TGTGCCAGCAGCCCGCTGGGGGCGACAGATACGCAGTATTTT.

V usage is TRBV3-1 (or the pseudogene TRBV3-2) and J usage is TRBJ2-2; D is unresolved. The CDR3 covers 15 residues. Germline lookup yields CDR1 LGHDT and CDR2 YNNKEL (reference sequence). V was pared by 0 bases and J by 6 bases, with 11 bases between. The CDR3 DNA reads TGTGCCAGCAGCCAAGAGTGGCAAGTCTCCGGGGAGCTGTTTTTT. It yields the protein CASSQEWQVSGELFF.

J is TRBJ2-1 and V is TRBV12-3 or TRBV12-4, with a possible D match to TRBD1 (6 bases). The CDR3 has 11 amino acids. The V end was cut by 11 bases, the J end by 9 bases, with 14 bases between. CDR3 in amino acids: CAGGQGSEQFF. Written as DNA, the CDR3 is TGTGCCGGGGGTCAGGGGAGTGAGCAGTTCTTC.

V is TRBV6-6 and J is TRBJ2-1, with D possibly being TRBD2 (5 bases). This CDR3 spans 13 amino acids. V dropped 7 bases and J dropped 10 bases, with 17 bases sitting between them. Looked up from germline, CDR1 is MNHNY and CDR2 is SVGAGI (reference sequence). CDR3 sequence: CASTYLGAGEQFF. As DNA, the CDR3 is TGTGCCAGCACCTATTTGGGAGCCGGCGAGCAGTTCTTC.

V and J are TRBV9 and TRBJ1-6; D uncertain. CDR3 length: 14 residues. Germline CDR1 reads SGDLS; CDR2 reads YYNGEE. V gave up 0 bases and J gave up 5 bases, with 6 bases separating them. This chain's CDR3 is CASSVERDNSPLHF. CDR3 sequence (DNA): TGTGCCAGCAGCGTAGAACGGGATAATTCACCCCTCCACTTT.